Detailed here is one TCR beta chain. The antigen remains undetermined. Method: immunoSEQ multiplex PCR; TCRdb's copy keeps in-frame clones and lacks some. The sample has some 31,000 clones, about 89% seen once. This sample was taken from a study of OX40 agonist ivuxolimab in advanced cancers. Across the study: Those treated in dose escalation had hepatocellular carcinoma, melanoma, renal cell cancer or head and neck cancer. Mean age 60 years, range roughly 20 to 85; 82.7% male. The study, taken as a whole, reports: Antigen specificity was not determined for the expanded peripheral T cells.

This clonotype originated in an adult with an advanced solid tumor such as melanoma, head and neck, liver or kidney cancer. The sequencing here drew on CD4+ or CD8+ T cells sorted from blood, taken in a trial of the OX40 agonist ivuxolimab.

The CDR3 loop reads CASSPRPPGPYEQYF. The CDR3 DNA reads as TGTGCCAGCAGTCCCCGACCCCCCGGTCCCTACGAGCAGTACTTC. The chain uses TRBV27 and TRBJ2-7; no definite D call. Looked up from germline, CDR1 is MNHEY and CDR2 is SMNVEV (reference sequence). Trimming removed 5 bases at V and 2 bases at J, with 16 bases between. The CDR3 contains 15 residues.